This T cell receptor (beta chain) was recovered during a study of T-cell reconstitution after alpha-beta-depleted transplantation in children. Note on this clonotype: Antigen specificity is unknown.

TCRbeta library preparation incorporated unique molecular identifiers. TCRdb passed the PCR reads through MiXCR, listing each CDR3 protein once. The top ten hold 28% of the sample, which has a few hundred thousand distinct CDR3 sequences, approximately 10% seen once. Findings of the study overall: Hyperexpanded clones declined; after one year, newly produced T cells mostly supplied diversity.

V lost 6 bases to trimming and J lost 3 bases; unmatched junction nucleotides: 8. This CDR3 spans 15 amino acids. Germline CDR1 DFQATT, CDR2 SNEGSKA (reference sequence). This chain links TRBV20-1 with TRBJ2-6, with 7 bases that match TRBD2. The starting material was PBMCs, obtained before TCRalphabeta/CD19-depleted stem cell transplant. The TCR sequence derives from a child younger than two with acute myeloid leukemia, due to receive a stem cell transplant. The CDR3 loop reads CSAPTGGFGANVLTF. The CDR3 coding sequence is TGCAGTGCCCCCACGGGGGGTTTTGGGGCCAACGTCCTGACTTTC.